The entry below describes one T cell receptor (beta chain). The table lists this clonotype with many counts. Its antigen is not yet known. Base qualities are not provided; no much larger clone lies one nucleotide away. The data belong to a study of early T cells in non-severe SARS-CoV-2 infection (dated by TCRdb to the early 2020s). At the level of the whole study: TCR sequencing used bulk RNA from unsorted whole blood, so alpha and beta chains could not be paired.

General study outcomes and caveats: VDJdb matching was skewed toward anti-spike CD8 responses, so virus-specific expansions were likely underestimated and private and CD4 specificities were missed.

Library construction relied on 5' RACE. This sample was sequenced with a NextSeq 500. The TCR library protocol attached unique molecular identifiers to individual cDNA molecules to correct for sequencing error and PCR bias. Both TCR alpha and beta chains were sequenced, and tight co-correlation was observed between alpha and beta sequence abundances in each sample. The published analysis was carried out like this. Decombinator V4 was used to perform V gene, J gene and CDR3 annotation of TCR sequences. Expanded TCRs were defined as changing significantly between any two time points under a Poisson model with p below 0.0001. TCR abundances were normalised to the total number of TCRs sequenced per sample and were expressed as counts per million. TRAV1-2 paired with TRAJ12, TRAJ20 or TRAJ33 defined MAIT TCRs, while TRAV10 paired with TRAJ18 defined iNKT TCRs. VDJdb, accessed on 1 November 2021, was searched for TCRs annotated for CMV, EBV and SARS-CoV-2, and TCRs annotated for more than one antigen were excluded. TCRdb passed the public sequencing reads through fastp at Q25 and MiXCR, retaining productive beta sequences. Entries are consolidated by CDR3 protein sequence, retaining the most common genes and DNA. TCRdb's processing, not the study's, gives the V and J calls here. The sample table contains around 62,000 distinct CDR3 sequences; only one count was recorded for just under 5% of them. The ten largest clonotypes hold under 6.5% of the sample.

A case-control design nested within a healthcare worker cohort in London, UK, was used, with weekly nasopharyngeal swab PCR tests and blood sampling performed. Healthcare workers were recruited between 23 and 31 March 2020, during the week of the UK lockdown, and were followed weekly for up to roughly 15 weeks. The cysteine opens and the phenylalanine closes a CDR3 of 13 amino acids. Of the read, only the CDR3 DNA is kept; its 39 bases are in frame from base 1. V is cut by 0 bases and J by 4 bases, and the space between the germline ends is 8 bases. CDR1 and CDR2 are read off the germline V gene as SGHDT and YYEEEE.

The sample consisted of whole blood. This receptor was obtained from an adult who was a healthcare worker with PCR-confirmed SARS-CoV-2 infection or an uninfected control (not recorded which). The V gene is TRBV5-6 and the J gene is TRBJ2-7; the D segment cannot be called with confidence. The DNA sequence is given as TGTGCCAGCAGCTTGGTTGGGGTGTACGAGCAGTACTTC. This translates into CASSLVGVYEQYF.